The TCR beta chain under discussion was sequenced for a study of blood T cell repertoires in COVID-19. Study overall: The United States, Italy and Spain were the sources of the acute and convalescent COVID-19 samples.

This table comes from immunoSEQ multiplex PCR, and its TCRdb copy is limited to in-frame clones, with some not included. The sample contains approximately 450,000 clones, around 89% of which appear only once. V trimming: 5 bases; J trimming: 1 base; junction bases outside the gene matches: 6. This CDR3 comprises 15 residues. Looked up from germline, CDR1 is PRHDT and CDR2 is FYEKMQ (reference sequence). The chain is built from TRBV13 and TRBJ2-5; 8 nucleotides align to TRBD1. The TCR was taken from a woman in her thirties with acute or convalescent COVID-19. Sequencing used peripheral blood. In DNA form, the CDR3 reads TGTGCCAGCAGCGAATCCAGGGGGCCCCAAGAGACCCAGTACTTC. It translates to CASSESRGPQETQYF.